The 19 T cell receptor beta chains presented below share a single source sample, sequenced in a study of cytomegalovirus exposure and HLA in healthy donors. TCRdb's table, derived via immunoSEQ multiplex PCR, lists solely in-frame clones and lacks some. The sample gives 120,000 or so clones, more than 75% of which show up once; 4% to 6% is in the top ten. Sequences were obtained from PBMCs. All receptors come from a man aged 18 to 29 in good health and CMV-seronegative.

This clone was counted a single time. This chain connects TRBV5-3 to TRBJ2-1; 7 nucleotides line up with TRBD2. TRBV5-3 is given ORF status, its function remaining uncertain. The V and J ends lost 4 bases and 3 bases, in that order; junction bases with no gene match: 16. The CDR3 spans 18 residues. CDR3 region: CARSEPNTSAMGYNEQFF. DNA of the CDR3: TGTGCCAGAAGCGAACCCAACACTAGCGCCATGGGCTACAATGAGCAGTTCTTC.

The CDR3 protein is CSVESTYGFSYNEQFF. The DNA for the CDR3 is TGCAGCGTTGAGTCCACATACGGGTTTTCCTACAATGAGCAGTTCTTC. This chain links TRBV29-1 with TRBJ2-1; the D is unclear. CDR1 and CDR2 from the germline V gene are SQVTM and ANQGSEA. V lost 3 bases and J lost 1, with 16 bases in between. The CDR3 is made up of 16 amino acids.

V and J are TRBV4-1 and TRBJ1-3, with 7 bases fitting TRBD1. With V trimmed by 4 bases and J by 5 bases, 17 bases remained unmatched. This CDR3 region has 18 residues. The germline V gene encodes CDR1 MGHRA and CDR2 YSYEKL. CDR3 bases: TGCGCCAGCAGCCCTTACCACAACCGACAGGGCGTACGAAACACCATATATTTT. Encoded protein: CASSPYHNRQGVRNTIYF.

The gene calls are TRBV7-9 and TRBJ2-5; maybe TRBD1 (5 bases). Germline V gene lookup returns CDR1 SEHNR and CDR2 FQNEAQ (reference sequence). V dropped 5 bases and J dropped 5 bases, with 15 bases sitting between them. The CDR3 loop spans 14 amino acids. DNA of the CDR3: TGTGCCAGCAGCCTTCGACAGTCCGGGGAGACCCAGTACTTC. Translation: CASSLRQSGETQYF.

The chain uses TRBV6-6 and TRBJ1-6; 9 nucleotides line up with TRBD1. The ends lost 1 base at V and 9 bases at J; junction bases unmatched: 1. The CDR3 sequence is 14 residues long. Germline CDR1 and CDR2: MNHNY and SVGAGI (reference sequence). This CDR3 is CASSYLDRGSPLHF. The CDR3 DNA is TGTGCCAGCAGTTACTTGGACAGGGGTTCACCCCTCCACTTT.

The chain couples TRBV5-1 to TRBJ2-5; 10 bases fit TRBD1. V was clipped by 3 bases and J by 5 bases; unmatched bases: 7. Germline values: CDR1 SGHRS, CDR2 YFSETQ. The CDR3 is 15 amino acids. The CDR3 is CASSWGDRGVETQYF. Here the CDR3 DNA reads TGCGCCAGCAGCTGGGGGGACAGGGGAGTGGAGACCCAGTACTTC.

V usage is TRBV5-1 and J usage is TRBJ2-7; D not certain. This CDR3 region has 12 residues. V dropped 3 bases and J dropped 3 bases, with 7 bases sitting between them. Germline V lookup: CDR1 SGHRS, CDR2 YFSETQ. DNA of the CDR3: TGCGCCAGCAGCTCCACAGACTACGAGCAGTACTTC. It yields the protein CASSSTDYEQYF.

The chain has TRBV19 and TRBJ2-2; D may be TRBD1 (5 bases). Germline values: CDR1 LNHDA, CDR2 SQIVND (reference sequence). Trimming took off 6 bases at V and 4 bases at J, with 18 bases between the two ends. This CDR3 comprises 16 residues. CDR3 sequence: CASSTGLRGPTGELFF. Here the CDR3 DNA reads TGTGCCAGTAGCACCGGGCTAAGGGGCCCCACCGGGGAGCTGTTTTTT.

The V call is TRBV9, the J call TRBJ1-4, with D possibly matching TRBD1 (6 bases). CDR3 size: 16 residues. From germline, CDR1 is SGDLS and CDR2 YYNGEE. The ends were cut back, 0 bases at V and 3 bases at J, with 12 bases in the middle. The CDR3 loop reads CASSVAQGASNEKLFF. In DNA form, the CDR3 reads TGTGCCAGCAGCGTAGCACAGGGTGCGTCTAATGAAAAACTGTTTTTT.

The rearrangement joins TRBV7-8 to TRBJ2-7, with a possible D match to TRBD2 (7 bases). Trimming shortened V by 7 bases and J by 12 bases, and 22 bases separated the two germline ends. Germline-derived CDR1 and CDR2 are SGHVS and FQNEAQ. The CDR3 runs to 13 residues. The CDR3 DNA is TGTGCCAGCACCACGGCGGGGGCCAGGAGGATGTACTTC. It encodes CASTTAGARRMYF.

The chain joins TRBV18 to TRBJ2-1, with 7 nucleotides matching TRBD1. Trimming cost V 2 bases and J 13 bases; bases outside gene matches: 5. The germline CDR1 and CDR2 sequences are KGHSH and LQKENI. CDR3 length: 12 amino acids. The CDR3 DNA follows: TGTGCCAGCTCACCAAAGACAGGGAGACAGTTCTTC. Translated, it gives CASSPKTGRQFF. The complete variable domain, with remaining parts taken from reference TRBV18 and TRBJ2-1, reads NAGVMQNPRHLVRRRGQEARLRCSPMKGHSHVYWYRQLPEEGLKFMVYLQKENIIDESGMPKERFSAEFPKEGPSILRIQQVVRGDSAAYFCASSPKTGRQFFGPGTRLTVL.

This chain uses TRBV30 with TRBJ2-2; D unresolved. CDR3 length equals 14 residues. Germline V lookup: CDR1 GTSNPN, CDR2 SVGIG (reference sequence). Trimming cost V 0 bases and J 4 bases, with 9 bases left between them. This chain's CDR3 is CAWSVDGSTGELFF. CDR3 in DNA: TGTGCCTGGAGTGTCGACGGGTCCACCGGGGAGCTGTTTTTT.

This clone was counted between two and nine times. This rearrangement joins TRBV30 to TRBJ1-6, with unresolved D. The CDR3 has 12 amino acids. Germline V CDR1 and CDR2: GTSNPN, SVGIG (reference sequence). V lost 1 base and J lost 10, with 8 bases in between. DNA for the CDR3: TGTGCCTGGAGTGCGGAGAAGTCACCCCTCCACTTT. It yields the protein CAWSAEKSPLHF.

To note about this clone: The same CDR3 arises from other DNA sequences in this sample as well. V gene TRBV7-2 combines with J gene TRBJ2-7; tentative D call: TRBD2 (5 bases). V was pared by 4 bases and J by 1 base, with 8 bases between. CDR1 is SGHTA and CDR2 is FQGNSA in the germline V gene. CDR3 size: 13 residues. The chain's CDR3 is CASSSRGSYEQYF. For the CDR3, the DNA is TGTGCCAGCAGCTCTCGGGGTTCCTACGAGCAGTACTTC.

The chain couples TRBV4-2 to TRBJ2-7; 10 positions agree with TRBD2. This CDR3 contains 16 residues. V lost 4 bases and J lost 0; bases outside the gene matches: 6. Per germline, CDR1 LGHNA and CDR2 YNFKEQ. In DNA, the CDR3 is TGTGCCAGCAGCCCGGCTAGCGGGGGTAGCTCCTACGAGCAGTACTTC. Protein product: CASSPASGGSSYEQYF.

CDR3: CASSLGQGTSYEQYF. The CDR3 nucleotides read TGTGCCAGCAGCTTAGGTCAGGGGACCTCCTACGAGCAGTACTTC. This chain connects TRBV7-6 to TRBJ2-7, with D possibly TRBD1 on 6 matching bases. The length of the CDR3 is 15 residues. V lost 1 base, J lost 0 bases, and 10 bases lay in between. From germline, CDR1 is SGHVS and CDR2 FNYEAQ.

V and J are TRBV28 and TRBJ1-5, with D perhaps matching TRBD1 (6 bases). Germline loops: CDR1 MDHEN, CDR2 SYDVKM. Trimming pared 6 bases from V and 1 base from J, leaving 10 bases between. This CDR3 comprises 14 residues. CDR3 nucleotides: TGTGCCAGCAGACATGGACAGAGCAATCAGCCCCAGCATTTT. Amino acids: CASRHGQSNQPQHF.

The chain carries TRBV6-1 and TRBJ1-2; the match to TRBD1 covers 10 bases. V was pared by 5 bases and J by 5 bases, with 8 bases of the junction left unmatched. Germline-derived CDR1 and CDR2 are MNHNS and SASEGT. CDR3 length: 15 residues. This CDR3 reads CASSHQGQGIYGYTF. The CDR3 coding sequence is TGTGCCAGCAGTCACCAGGGACAGGGGATATATGGCTACACCTTC.

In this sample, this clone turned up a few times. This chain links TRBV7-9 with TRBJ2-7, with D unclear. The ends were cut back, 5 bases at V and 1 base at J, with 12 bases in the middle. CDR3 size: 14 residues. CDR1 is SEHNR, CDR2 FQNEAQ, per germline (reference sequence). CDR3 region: CASSPQAESYEQYF. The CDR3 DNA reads TGTGCCAGCAGCCCCCAGGCCGAATCCTACGAGCAGTACTTC.